Listed here are 25 T cell receptor beta chains from one sample, sequenced in a study of blood T cell repertoires in COVID-19. Sequenced by immunoSEQ multiplex PCR; TCRdb stores in-frame clones only, minus some. The sample comprises roughly 160,000 clones, about 87% of which are singletons, and less than 3% rests with the top ten. Input material: peripheral blood. All receptors derive from a woman older than 75 with COVID-19, enrolled during active disease.

This chain connects TRBV6-1 to TRBJ1-1; D is uncertain. Germline assignment: CDR1 MNHNS and CDR2 SASEGT. The V gene lost 3 bases and the J gene lost 2 bases, with 10 bases spanning the gap. The CDR3 totals 14 residues. DNA for the CDR3: TGTGCCAGCAGTGAGTCAGGTAAAAACACTGAAGCTTTCTTT. Protein sequence: CASSESGKNTEAFF.

The chain employs TRBV6-5 and TRBJ2-1; D is possibly TRBD2 (6 bases). Germline CDR1 and CDR2: MNHEY and SVGAGI. Trimming pared 8 bases from V and 9 bases from J, leaving 20 bases between. The CDR3 extends over 14 amino acids. CDR3 nucleotide sequence: TGTGCCAGCCGGGAGCTCAGGGTCGGTGGTGAGCAGTTCTTC. Protein: CASRELRVGGEQFF.

This clone was recorded a few times. The chain has TRBV14 and TRBJ1-2; perhaps TRBD1 as D (5 bases). CDR1 and CDR2 (germline): SGHDN, FVKESK. CDR3 length equals 15 residues. V lost 5 bases, J lost 4 bases, and 17 bases lay in between. The CDR3 sequence: CASSSGKGRSYGYTF. CDR3 coding DNA: TGTGCCAGCAGCTCAGGGAAGGGGCGCTCCTATGGCTACACCTTC. Based on the CDR3 plus reference TRBV14 and TRBJ1-2, the full variable domain is EAGVTQFPSHSVIEKGQTVTLRCDPISGHDNLYWYRRVMGKEIKFLLHFVKESKQDESGMPNNRFLAERTGGTYSTLKVQPAELEDSGVYFCASSSGKGRSYGYTFGSGTRLTVV.

The CDR3 loop reads CASSFEGLYEQYF. The CDR3 DNA sequence: TGTGCCAGCAGCTTTGAGGGACTCTACGAGCAGTACTTC. This rearrangement joins TRBV5-4 to TRBJ2-7, with D maybe TRBD2 (6 bases). The CDR3 has 13 amino acids. V shed 2 bases and J shed 3 bases, with 9 bases lying between them. Per the germline V gene, CDR1 is SGHNT and CDR2 is YYREEE (reference sequence). Full variable domain (rest looked up from reference TRBV5-4 and TRBJ2-7): ETGVTQSPTHLIKTRGQQVTLRCSSQSGHNTVSWYQQALGQGPQFIFQYYREEENGRGNFPPRFSGLQFPNYSSELNVNALELDDSALYLCASSFEGLYEQYFGPGTRLTVT.

In the case of this clone: Other DNA sequences of this sample code for an identical CDR3. V and J are TRBV5-1 and TRBJ1-3, with D tentatively TRBD1 (5 bases). The V end was cut by 2 bases, the J end by 0 bases, with 9 bases between. This CDR3 has 15 residues. CDR1 SGHRS and CDR2 YFSETQ come from the germline V gene. The CDR3 reads CASSLSGNSGNTIYF. The CDR3 bases are TGCGCCAGCAGCTTATCAGGGAACTCTGGAAACACCATATATTTT.

This clone has a count of ten or more. The J gene is TRBJ1-1, the V gene TRBV19, with 7 bases fitting TRBD1. CDR1 is LNHDA, CDR2 SQIVND, per germline (reference sequence). This CDR3 spans 15 amino acids. Trimming at V came to 4 bases and at J to 0 bases, leaving 5 bases not matched to a gene. The CDR3 protein is CASSTTTGMNTEAFF. The CDR3 DNA follows: TGTGCCAGTAGTACAACGACAGGGATGAACACTGAAGCTTTCTTT.

This clone was detected a few times. The rearrangement joins TRBV19 to TRBJ1-2; TRBD1 matches at 8 bases. The V gene end was trimmed by 3 bases and the J gene end by 8 bases; junction bases not matched to a gene: 8. The germline gives CDR1 LNHDA, CDR2 SQIVND (reference sequence). The CDR3 consists of 14 residues. CDR3 protein: CASSMAAGGRGYTF. The DNA of the CDR3 is TGTGCCAGTAGTATGGCGGCAGGGGGCCGAGGCTACACCTTC.

The chain links TRBV4-3 to TRBJ2-2; no firm D call. The CDR3 spans 12 residues. V lost 5 bases to trimming and J lost 7 bases, with 8 bases between them. Per the germline V gene, CDR1 is LGHNA and CDR2 is YSLEER. The CDR3 region is CASSIQFGELFF. For the CDR3, the DNA is TGCGCCAGCAGCATCCAATTCGGGGAGCTGTTTTTT.

The chain combines TRBV5-1 with TRBJ1-6; 7 nucleotides align to TRBD1. The germline V gene encodes CDR1 SGHRS and CDR2 YFSETQ. The CDR3 has 15 amino acids. Germline trimming cut 4 bases from V and 6 bases from J; bases unmatched to any gene: 7. The CDR3 DNA reads TGCGCCAGCAGCGTCTTCGACAGGGCTAATTCACCCCTCCACTTT. Its protein product is CASSVFDRANSPLHF.

The chain couples TRBV18 to TRBJ1-3; 7 nucleotides agree with TRBD1. Germline lookup yields CDR1 KGHSH and CDR2 LQKENI. The J segment lost 2 bases and the V segment lost 5 bases, leaving 6 bases of the junction unmatched. The CDR3 totals 15 residues. Written as DNA, the CDR3 is TGTGCCAGCTCAGTCGACAGGGACACTGGAAACACCATATATTTT. Translation gives CASSVDRDTGNTIYF.

This clone was observed once. The chain employs TRBV6-2 or TRBV6-3 and TRBJ1-1; the match to TRBD1 covers 8 bases. The V and J ends lost 4 bases and 1 base, in that order; junction bases with no gene match: 11. CDR3 length: 17 residues. From germline, CDR1 is MNHEY and CDR2 SVGEGT. The CDR3 loop is CASSSPRQGKGNTEAFF. CDR3 in DNA: TGTGCCAGCAGTTCCCCTCGACAGGGGAAGGGGAACACTGAAGCTTTCTTT.

This clone was detected once. This chain links TRBV2 with TRBJ2-1; TRBD2 matches 11 bases. J was trimmed by 4 bases and V by 6 bases; bases with no gene match: 8. The germline gives CDR1 SNHLY, CDR2 FYNNEI. The CDR3 contains 16 residues. Written as DNA, the CDR3 is TGTGCCAGCAGAGGGGGAGGGACTAGCGGATACAATGAGCAGTTCTTC. Amino acids: CASRGGGTSGYNEQFF.

This chain links TRBV5-3 with TRBJ1-1, with a weak D call TRBD1 (5 bases). TRBV5-3 is an ORF for which the function is uncertain. The CDR3 has 14 amino acids. V was pared by 3 bases and J by 8 bases, with 17 bases between. Here the CDR3 DNA reads TGTGCCAGAAGCTCTCCGGGACTAACTATGGAAGCTTTCTTT. Translation gives CARSSPGLTMEAFF.

The CDR3: CASSLDSDYGYTF. In DNA, the CDR3 is TGTGCCAGCAGTTTAGACAGCGACTATGGCTACACCTTC. V and J are TRBV28 and TRBJ1-2, with D perhaps matching TRBD1 (5 bases). The CDR3 is 13 residues long. Germline CDR1 reads MDHEN; CDR2 reads SYDVKM. V gave up 2 bases and J gave up 3 bases, with 7 bases separating them.

This sequence joins TRBV28 and TRBJ1-1; D is uncertain. From germline, CDR1 is MDHEN and CDR2 SYDVKM. This CDR3 has 14 residues. The V gene lost 4 bases and the J gene lost 0 bases, with 9 bases spanning the gap. CDR3 sequence (DNA): TGTGCCAGCAGTTCGAGTCTCATGAACACTGAAGCTTTCTTT. Translated, it gives CASSSSLMNTEAFF.

The V and J genes are TRBV19 and TRBJ2-5; D may be TRBD2 (6 bases). CDR1 is LNHDA, CDR2 SQIVND, per germline (reference sequence). The V and J ends lost 3 bases and 2 bases respectively, with 13 bases between them. The CDR3 extends over 15 amino acids. CDR3 nucleotide sequence: TGTGCCAGTAGTATTGGCGGGGAGCCTCAAGAGACCCAGTACTTC. Translating gives CASSIGGEPQETQYF.

The V and J genes are TRBV5-8 and TRBJ1-3; D gene uncertain. Per germline, CDR1 SGHTS and CDR2 YDEGEE. The V and J ends lost 1 base and 0 bases respectively, with 14 bases between them. CDR3 length: 17 residues. For the CDR3, the DNA is TGTGCCAGCAGCTTGACTGTGACTCCGGCCTCTGGAAACACCATATATTTT. Protein product: CASSLTVTPASGNTIYF.

This clone was detected only once. The chain's CDR3 is CASSFSQGFSYEQYF. CDR3 coding DNA: TGTGCCAGCAGTTTCTCGCAGGGTTTCTCCTACGAGCAGTACTTC. The chain employs TRBV28 and TRBJ2-7; perhaps TRBD1 as D (5 bases). V was trimmed by 3 bases and J by 0 bases, leaving 12 bases between them. The V gene's germline CDR1 is MDHEN and CDR2 SYDVKM. The CDR3 is 15 residues long.

The chain employs TRBV7-9 and TRBJ2-3; D is undetermined. The germline V and J ends were trimmed by 2 bases and 4 bases, with 7 bases remaining between them. Looked up from germline, CDR1 is SEHNR and CDR2 is FQNEAQ (reference sequence). The CDR3 runs 13 residues. CDR3 region: CASSLPKPDTQYF. The CDR3 DNA reads as TGTGCCAGCAGCTTACCTAAACCAGATACGCAGTATTTT.

The chain has TRBV6-2 or TRBV6-3 and TRBJ1-1, with 8 nucleotides matching TRBD1. Germline CDR1 MNHEY, CDR2 SVGEGT. V lost 5 bases, J lost 3 bases, and 11 bases stayed unmatched. The CDR3 loop spans 16 amino acids. CDR3 protein: CASSGQGRVTYTEAFF. The CDR3 DNA reads as TGTGCCAGCAGTGGACAGGGTCGGGTTACCTACACTGAAGCTTTCTTT.

This sequence joins TRBV7-2 and TRBJ2-7, with unresolved D. V was clipped by 7 bases and J by 4 bases, with 14 bases between them. The CDR3 has 13 residues. Germline V gene data show CDR1 as SGHTA and CDR2 as FQGNSA. The CDR3 DNA reads as TGTGCCAGCACTAAAGAGGAGCGTTACGAGCAGTACTTC. The encoded protein is CASTKEERYEQYF.

This chain links TRBV29-1 with TRBJ2-1; possibly TRBD2 for D (5 bases). This CDR3 is built from 12 residues. V lost 2 bases, J lost 10 bases, and 12 bases lay in between. The germline V gene encodes CDR1 SQVTM and CDR2 ANQGSEA. CDR3 region: CSVERLAGEQFF. In DNA, the CDR3 is TGCAGCGTTGAAAGGCTAGCAGGAGAGCAGTTCTTC.

This clone was seen just once. The V gene is TRBV2, the J gene TRBJ2-1, with unresolved D. Germline CDR1 SNHLY, CDR2 FYNNEI. Trimming left V 8 bases short and J 4 bases short, with 12 bases between. This CDR3 contains 13 residues. CDR3 DNA sequence: TGTGCCAGCTCAGGAACGGTTTACAATGAGCAGTTCTTC. Its translation is CASSGTVYNEQFF. The whole variable domain, filled in from reference TRBV2 and TRBJ2-1, reads EPEVTQTPSHQVTQMGQEVILRCVPISNHLYFYWYRQILGQKVEFLVSFYNNEISEKSEIFDDQFSVERPDGSNFTLKIRSTKLEDSAMYFCASSGTVYNEQFFGPGTRLTVL.

The chain carries TRBV3-1 (or the pseudogene TRBV3-2) and TRBJ1-2; tentative D call: TRBD1 (6 bases). Germline V gene sequence: CDR1 LGHDT, CDR2 YNNKEL (reference sequence). Trimming stripped 4 bases from V and 5 bases from J, with 11 bases between. The length of the CDR3 is 13 residues. The CDR3 reads CASSLRQEYGYTF. The CDR3 coding sequence is TGTGCCAGCAGCCTGAGACAGGAGTATGGCTACACCTTC.

This clone was observed a handful of times. The chain employs TRBV28 and TRBJ2-7; TRBD1 matches 7 bases. The ends lost 3 bases at V and 3 bases at J; junction bases unmatched: 8. Germline V CDR1 and CDR2: MDHEN, SYDVKM. The CDR3 has 15 amino acids. The CDR3 nucleotides are TGTGCCAGCAGTTTCCCCGACAGGGCAATCTACGAGCAGTACTTC. Encoded protein: CASSFPDRAIYEQYF. The complete variable domain, with remaining parts taken from reference TRBV28 and TRBJ2-7, reads DVKVTQSSRYLVKRTGEKVFLECVQDMDHENMFWYRQDPGLGLRLIYFSYDVKMKEKGDIPEGYSVSREKKERFSLILESASTNQTSMYLCASSFPDRAIYEQYFGPGTRLTVT.